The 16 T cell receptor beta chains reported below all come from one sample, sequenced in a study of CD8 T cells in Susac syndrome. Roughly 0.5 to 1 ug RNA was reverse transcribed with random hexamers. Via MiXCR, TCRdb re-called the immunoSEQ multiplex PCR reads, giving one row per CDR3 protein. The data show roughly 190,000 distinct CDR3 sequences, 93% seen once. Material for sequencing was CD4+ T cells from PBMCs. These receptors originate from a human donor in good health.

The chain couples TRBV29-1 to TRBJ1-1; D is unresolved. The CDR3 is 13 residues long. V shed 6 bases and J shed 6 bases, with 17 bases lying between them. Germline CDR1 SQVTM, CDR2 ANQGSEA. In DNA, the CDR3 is TGCAGCGTCTGGACGGGAAGTGAGCCTGAAGCTTTCTTT. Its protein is CSVWTGSEPEAFF.

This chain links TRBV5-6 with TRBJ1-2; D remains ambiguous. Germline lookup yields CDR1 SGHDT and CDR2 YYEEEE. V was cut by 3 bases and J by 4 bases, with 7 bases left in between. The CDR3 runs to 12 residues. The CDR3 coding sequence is TGTGCCAGCAGCTACGACACCTATGGCTACACCTTC. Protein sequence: CASSYDTYGYTF.

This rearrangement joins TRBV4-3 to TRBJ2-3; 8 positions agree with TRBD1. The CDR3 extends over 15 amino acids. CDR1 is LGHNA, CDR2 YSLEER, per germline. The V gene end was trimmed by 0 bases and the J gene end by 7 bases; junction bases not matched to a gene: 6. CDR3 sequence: CASSQDPDRVNTQYF. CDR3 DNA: TGCGCCAGCAGCCAAGATCCGGACAGGGTCAATACGCAGTATTTT.

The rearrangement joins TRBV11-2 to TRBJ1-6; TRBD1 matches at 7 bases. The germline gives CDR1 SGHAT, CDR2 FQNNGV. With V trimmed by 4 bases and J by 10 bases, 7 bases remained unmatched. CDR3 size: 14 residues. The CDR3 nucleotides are TGTGCCAGCAGCTCGGGACAGTGGGTCTCACCCCTCCACTTT. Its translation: CASSSGQWVSPLHF.

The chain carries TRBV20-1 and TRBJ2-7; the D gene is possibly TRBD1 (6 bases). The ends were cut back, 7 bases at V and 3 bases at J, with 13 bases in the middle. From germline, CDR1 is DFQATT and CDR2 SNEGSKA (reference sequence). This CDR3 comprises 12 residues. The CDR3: CSGGQTFYEQYF. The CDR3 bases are TGCAGTGGGGGGCAAACCTTCTACGAGCAGTACTTC.

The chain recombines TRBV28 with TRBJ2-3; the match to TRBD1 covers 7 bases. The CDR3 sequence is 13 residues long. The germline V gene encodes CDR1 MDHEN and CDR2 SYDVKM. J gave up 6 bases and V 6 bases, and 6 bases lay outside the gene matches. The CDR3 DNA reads TGTGCCAGCAGACGACAGGGTGGGGATACGCAGTATTTT. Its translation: CASRRQGGDTQYF.

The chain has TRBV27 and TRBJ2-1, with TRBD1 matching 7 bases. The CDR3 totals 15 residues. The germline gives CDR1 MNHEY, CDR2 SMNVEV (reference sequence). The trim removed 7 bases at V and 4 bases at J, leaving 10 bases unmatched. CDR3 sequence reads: CASITRQGAYNEQFF. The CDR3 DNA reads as TGTGCCAGCATCACTCGACAGGGAGCTTACAATGAGCAGTTCTTC.

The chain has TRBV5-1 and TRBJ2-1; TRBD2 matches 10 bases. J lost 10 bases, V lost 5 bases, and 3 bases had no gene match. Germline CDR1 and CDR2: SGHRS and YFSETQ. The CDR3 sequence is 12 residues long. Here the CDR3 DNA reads TGCGCCAGCAGTTTAGCGGGGGGAGAGCAGTTCTTC. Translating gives CASSLAGGEQFF. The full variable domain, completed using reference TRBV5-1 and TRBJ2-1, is KAGVTQTPRYLIKTRGQQVTLSCSPISGHRSVSWYQQTPGQGLQFLFEYFSETQRNKGNFPGRFSGRQFSNSRSEMNVSTLELGDSALYLCASSLAGGEQFFGPGTRLTVL.

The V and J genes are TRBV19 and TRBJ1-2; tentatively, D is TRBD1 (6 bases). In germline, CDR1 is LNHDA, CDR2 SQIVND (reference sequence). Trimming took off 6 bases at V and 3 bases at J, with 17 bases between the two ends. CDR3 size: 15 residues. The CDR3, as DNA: TGTGCCAGTAGACTCCGGGGGCAAGGGGACTATGGCTACACCTTC. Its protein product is CASRLRGQGDYGYTF.

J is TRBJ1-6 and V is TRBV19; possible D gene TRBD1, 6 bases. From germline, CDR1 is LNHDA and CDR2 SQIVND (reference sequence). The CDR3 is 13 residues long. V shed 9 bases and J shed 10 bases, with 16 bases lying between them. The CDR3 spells CASQRDIGSPLHF. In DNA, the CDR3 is TGTGCCAGCCAGCGGGACATAGGCTCACCCCTCCACTTT.

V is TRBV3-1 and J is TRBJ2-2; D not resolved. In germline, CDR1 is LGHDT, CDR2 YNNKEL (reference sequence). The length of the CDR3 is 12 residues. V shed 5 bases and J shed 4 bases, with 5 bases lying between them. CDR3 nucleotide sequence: TGTGCCAGCAGCTCTAGCACCGGGGAGCTGTTTTTT. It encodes CASSSSTGELFF.

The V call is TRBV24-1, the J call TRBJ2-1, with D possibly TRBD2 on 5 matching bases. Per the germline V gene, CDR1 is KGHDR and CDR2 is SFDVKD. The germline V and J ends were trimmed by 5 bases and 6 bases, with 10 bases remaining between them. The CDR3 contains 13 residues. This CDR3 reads CATSGLGLNEQFF. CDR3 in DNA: TGTGCCACCAGTGGTTTAGGACTCAATGAGCAGTTCTTC.

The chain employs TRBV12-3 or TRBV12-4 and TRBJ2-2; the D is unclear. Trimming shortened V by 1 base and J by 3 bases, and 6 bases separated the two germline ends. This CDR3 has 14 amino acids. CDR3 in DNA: TGTGCCAGCAGTTTAGGAGGAGACACCGGGGAGCTGTTTTTT. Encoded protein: CASSLGGDTGELFF.

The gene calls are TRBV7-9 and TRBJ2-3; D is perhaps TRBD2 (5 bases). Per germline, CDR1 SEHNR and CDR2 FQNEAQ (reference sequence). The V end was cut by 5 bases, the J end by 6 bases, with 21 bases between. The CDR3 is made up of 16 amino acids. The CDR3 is CASSHRGTPSGDTQYF. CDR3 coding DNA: TGTGCCAGCAGCCATCGAGGTACGCCCTCGGGGGATACGCAGTATTTT.

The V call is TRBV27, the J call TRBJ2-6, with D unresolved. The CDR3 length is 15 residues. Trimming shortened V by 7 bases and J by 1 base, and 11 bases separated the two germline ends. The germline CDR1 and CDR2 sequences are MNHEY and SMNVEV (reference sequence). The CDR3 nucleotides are TGTGCCAGCACTACAGTATTTTCTGGGGCCAACGTCCTGACTTTC. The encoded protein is CASTTVFSGANVLTF.

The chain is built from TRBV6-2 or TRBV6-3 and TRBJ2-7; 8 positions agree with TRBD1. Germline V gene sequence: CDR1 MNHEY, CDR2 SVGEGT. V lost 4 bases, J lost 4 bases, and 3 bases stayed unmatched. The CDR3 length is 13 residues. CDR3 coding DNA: TGTGCCAGCAGTTTTGACAGGGGTTACGAGCAGTACGTC. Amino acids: CASSFDRGYEQYV.